The present T cell receptor beta chain was sequenced within a study of blood T cell repertoires in COVID-19. Study as a whole: The cDNA or gDNA used as material had been derived from T cells, B-cell-depleted T cells, or PBMCs.

Participant age was about 18 to 89 years, and participants resided in roughly 25 US areas. Here immunoSEQ multiplex PCR was the method, and the copy in TCRdb shows in-frame clones only, minus some. This sample carries approximately 200,000 clones, 70% to 90% of them seen once, and the ten largest clones take about 4.7%. The TCR comes from a woman aged 30 to 39 who had been exposed to COVID-19. Sequencing was performed on PBMCs or T cells enriched from blood (not recorded which).

The CDR3 coding sequence is TGTGCCAGCAGTGAGGAGCGCCAGCAGTTCTTC. As protein: CASSEERQQFF. This chain uses TRBV2 with TRBJ2-1; D is undetermined. Trimming left V 3 bases short and J 11 bases short, with 8 bases between. Germline CDR1 and CDR2: SNHLY and FYNNEI. There are 11 residues in the CDR3.